The 18 T cell receptor beta chains reported below all come from one sample, sequenced in a study of blood T cell repertoires in COVID-19. The data were produced by immunoSEQ multiplex PCR, yet TCRdb's version contains in-frame clones alone and is incomplete. The top ten clones hold roughly 0.87% of a sample with roughly 460,000 clones, around 90% of them seen once. Sequencing was carried out using peripheral blood. Receptors were obtained from a man in his late teens or twenties with COVID-19, enrolled during active disease.

This chain connects TRBV5-4 to TRBJ2-1, with 8 bases matching TRBD2. Germline values: CDR1 SGHNT, CDR2 YYREEE (reference sequence). This CDR3 region has 16 residues. With 5 bases clipped from V and 1 base from J, the junction kept 8 bases outside the gene matches. The CDR3 loop reads CASRTTGGRSYNEQFF. The CDR3 DNA reads TGTGCCAGCAGGACTACGGGGGGGCGTTCCTACAATGAGCAGTTCTTC. Looking up the rest from reference TRBV5-4 and TRBJ2-1 gives the full variable domain: ETGVTQSPTHLIKTRGQQVTLRCSSQSGHNTVSWYQQALGQGPQFIFQYYREEENGRGNFPPRFSGLQFPNYSSELNVNALELDDSALYLCASRTTGGRSYNEQFFGPGTRLTVL.

The chain has TRBV13 and TRBJ2-1; 11 nucleotides agree with TRBD2. The V segment lost 1 base and the J segment 7 bases; nucleotides outside the gene matches: 6. From germline, CDR1 is PRHDT and CDR2 FYEKMQ (reference sequence). The CDR3 extends over 16 amino acids. CDR3 sequence: CASSLVASGGQNEQFF. Written as DNA, the CDR3 is TGTGCCAGCAGCTTAGTGGCTAGCGGGGGGCAGAATGAGCAGTTCTTC.

The chain is built from TRBV6-5 and TRBJ2-5; 9 bases match TRBD2. The CDR3 is 14 residues long. The junction had 3 bases not matched to a gene; V was cut back by 2 bases and J by 5 bases. Per the germline V gene, CDR1 is MNHEY and CDR2 is SVGAGI. The DNA for the CDR3 is TGTGCCAGCAGTTACGACAGCGGGAGGGAGACCCAGTACTTC. Protein product: CASSYDSGRETQYF.

V is TRBV11-2 and J is TRBJ2-3; 8 bases fit TRBD2. J gave up 7 bases and V 5 bases, and 14 bases lay outside the gene matches. The CDR3 has 16 amino acids. CDR1 is SGHAT and CDR2 is FQNNGV in the germline V gene. CDR3: CASSTGTRQFGNTQYF. The CDR3 nucleotides read TGTGCCAGCAGCACCGGGACTAGACAATTCGGGAATACGCAGTATTTT. Looking up the rest from reference TRBV11-2 and TRBJ2-3 gives the full variable domain: EAGVAQSPRYKIIEKRQSVAFWCNPISGHATLYWYQQILGQGPKLLIQFQNNGVVDDSQLPKDRFSAERLKGVDSTLKIQPAKLEDSAVYLCASSTGTRQFGNTQYFGPGTRLTVL.

The V gene is TRBV10-3, the J gene TRBJ2-2; no definite D call. Germline V CDR1 and CDR2: ENHRY, SYGVKD. Trimming removed 4 bases at V and 3 bases at J, with 9 bases between. There are 14 residues in the CDR3. In nucleotides, the CDR3 is TGTGCCATCAGTGCGACGGGTCACACCGGGGAGCTGTTTTTT. It translates to CAISATGHTGELFF.

V gene TRBV12-3 or TRBV12-4 combines with J gene TRBJ2-7, with TRBD1 identical over 7 bases. V was clipped by 11 bases and J by 0 bases; unmatched bases: 1. The CDR3 is 11 amino acids. The CDR3 DNA reads TGTGCCGGGACAGCCTCCTACGAGCAGTACTTC. It codes for CAGTASYEQYF.

The CDR3 region is CASSQELGTGTGELFF. CDR3 in DNA: TGTGCCAGCAGCCAAGAGCTCGGGACAGGGACCGGGGAGCTGTTTTTT. The chain combines TRBV3-1 (or the pseudogene TRBV3-2) with TRBJ2-2; 9 bases fit TRBD1. Trimming took 0 bases from V and 5 from J; bases not matched to a gene: 4. This CDR3 spans 16 amino acids. CDR1 and CDR2 from the germline V gene are LGHDT and YNNKEL (reference sequence).

V is TRBV6-2 or TRBV6-3 and J is TRBJ2-7, with D possibly TRBD2 on 6 matching bases. CDR3 length equals 19 residues. The V and J ends lost 2 bases and 0 bases respectively, with 23 bases between them. The germline gives CDR1 MNHEY, CDR2 SVGEGT. CDR3 residues: CASSYDVRGQSSSSYEQYF. As DNA, the CDR3 is TGTGCCAGCAGTTACGATGTGCGGGGTCAATCTTCGAGCTCCTACGAGCAGTACTTC.

The V gene is TRBV2, the J gene TRBJ2-5; 8 bases map to TRBD1. Germline assignment: CDR1 SNHLY and CDR2 FYNNEI. The V gene end was trimmed by 6 bases and the J gene end by 2 bases; junction bases not matched to a gene: 11. This CDR3 is 16 amino acids long. In DNA, the CDR3 is TGTGCCAGCAGGCTAACCCCCGGGACAGGTCAAGAGACCCAGTACTTC. This codes for CASRLTPGTGQETQYF.

This clone appeared once. J is TRBJ1-2 and V is TRBV30; 8 bases are a match to TRBD1. The CDR3 totals 13 residues. Germline lookup yields CDR1 GTSNPN and CDR2 SVGIG (reference sequence). With V trimmed by 8 bases and J by 7 bases, 12 bases remained unmatched. The CDR3 DNA sequence: TGTGCCAGAAAGACAGGGGATCAGGGTGGCTACACCTTC. Encoded protein: CARKTGDQGGYTF.

V and J are TRBV30 and TRBJ2-3; 7 positions match TRBD2. Trimming at V came to 2 bases and at J to 4 bases, leaving 9 bases not matched to a gene. Germline V gives CDR1 GTSNPN, CDR2 SVGIG (reference sequence). There are 15 residues in the CDR3. As DNA, the CDR3 is TGTGCCTGGAGTCCGACTAGCCTGTATTCAGATACGCAGTATTTT. It encodes CAWSPTSLYSDTQYF.

The genes are TRBV3-1 (or the pseudogene TRBV3-2) and TRBJ2-5; TRBD2 agrees at 13 bases. The CDR3 length is 17 residues. The V gene end was trimmed by 4 bases and the J gene end by 5 bases; junction bases not matched to a gene: 10. Germline V gene lookup returns CDR1 LGHDT and CDR2 YNNKEL (reference sequence). The CDR3: CASSPYRTSGSSETQYF. In DNA form, the CDR3 reads TGTGCCAGCAGCCCCTATCGGACTAGCGGGAGTAGCGAGACCCAGTACTTC.

This chain uses TRBV5-1 with TRBJ1-6; D is possibly TRBD1 (6 bases). V was shortened by 3 bases and J by 7 bases, with 14 bases between the two germline ends. CDR1 and CDR2 from the germline V gene are SGHRS and YFSETQ. The CDR3 runs to 15 residues. CDR3 loop: CASSSGGTPNSPLHF. The CDR3 DNA reads TGCGCCAGCAGCTCGGGTGGGACACCCAATTCACCCCTCCACTTT.

The chain links TRBV15 to TRBJ2-7; 9 bases line up with TRBD2. The CDR3 has 16 amino acids. The junction had 5 bases not matched to a gene; V was cut back by 0 bases and J by 2 bases. Germline assignment: CDR1 LNHNV and CDR2 YYDKDF (reference sequence). CDR3 in amino acids: CATSRDIGGGAYEQYF. The CDR3 DNA follows: TGTGCCACCAGCAGAGATATCGGCGGGGGGGCCTACGAGCAGTACTTC.

The chain combines TRBV5-1 with TRBJ2-7, with D tentatively TRBD1 (6 bases). This CDR3 spans 15 amino acids. The ends were cut back, 0 bases at V and 1 base at J, with 11 bases in the middle. Germline V gene data show CDR1 as SGHRS and CDR2 as YFSETQ. The CDR3 nucleotides are TGCGCCAGCAGCTTGGGGGGGCCACCTTCCTACGAGCAGTACTTC. It translates to CASSLGGPPSYEQYF.

CDR3: CASSLDTSGTFSYNEQFF. The CDR3 DNA reads TGCGCCAGCAGCTTGGATACTAGCGGGACGTTCTCCTACAATGAGCAGTTCTTC. This sequence joins TRBV5-1 and TRBJ2-1, with 10 bases aligning to TRBD2. The J segment lost 0 bases and the V segment lost 0 bases, leaving 6 bases of the junction unmatched. The CDR3 loop spans 18 amino acids. CDR1 and CDR2 (germline): SGHRS, YFSETQ.

V and J are TRBV4-1 and TRBJ2-1; 11 nucleotides align to TRBD2. The CDR3 is made up of 15 amino acids. The ends lost 3 bases at V and 6 bases at J; junction bases unmatched: 4. Looked up from germline, CDR1 is MGHRA and CDR2 is YSYEKL. The CDR3 sequence is CASSHLAGGSNEQFF. CDR3 DNA sequence: TGCGCCAGCAGCCACCTAGCGGGGGGCTCCAATGAGCAGTTCTTC.

V usage is TRBV5-1 and J usage is TRBJ2-5; 10 positions match TRBD2. The germline CDR1 and CDR2 sequences are SGHRS and YFSETQ. The CDR3 is 17 amino acids. The V and J ends lost 0 bases and 4 bases, in that order; junction bases with no gene match: 9. The CDR3 loop is CASSLVLAGGGGETQYF. In nucleotides, the CDR3 is TGCGCCAGCAGCTTGGTGTTAGCGGGAGGCGGTGGAGAGACCCAGTACTTC.